This entry is about one TCR beta chain. These data come from a study of cytomegalovirus exposure and HLA in healthy donors. The CDR3 contains 16 residues. Germline CDR1 reads SGHVS; CDR2 reads FQNEAQ. V gave up 5 bases and J gave up 0 bases, with 14 bases separating them. The PCR had 60 Vbeta and 13 Jbeta primers. Produced via immunoSEQ multiplex PCR; TCRdb's table is partial and in-frame only. The sample lists around 150,000 clones, 80% to 90% seen once, with 13% in the top ten. The source of this sequence is a woman aged 45-60 years in good health and CMV-seronegative. The chain joins TRBV7-8 to TRBJ2-1, with D maybe TRBD2 (5 bases). Sequencing was performed on PBMCs. CDR3 in amino acids: CASSQGGAASYNEQFF. The CDR3, as DNA: TGTGCCAGCAGCCAAGGTGGAGCGGCCTCCTACAATGAGCAGTTCTTC.